Below, 25 T cell receptor beta chains from the same sample are listed, as sequenced in a study of cytomegalovirus exposure and HLA in healthy donors. 60 Vbeta and 13 Jbeta primers were used in PCR. Some clones are missing from TCRdb's copy, which holds only in-frame ones; the method was immunoSEQ multiplex PCR. Seen here are 150,000 to 200,000 clones, 68% observed once, and the top ten hold roughly 1.4%. The sequencing input was PBMCs. These receptor sequences come from a man in his fifties or sixties in good health and CMV-seronegative.

This clone turned up a few times. CDR3 loop: CASSLLEKSDGYTF. CDR3 DNA sequence: TGCGCCAGCAGCTTGCTAGAGAAGAGTGATGGCTACACCTTC. The chain links TRBV5-1 to TRBJ1-2; D gene unclear. Germline CDR1 reads SGHRS; CDR2 reads YFSETQ. This CDR3 contains 14 residues. Trimming pared 1 base from V and 6 bases from J, leaving 13 bases between.

This rearrangement joins TRBV18 to TRBJ2-7; 7 bases line up with TRBD1. The CDR3 covers 15 residues. Germline-derived CDR1 and CDR2 are KGHSH and LQKENI. V dropped 4 bases and J dropped 2; count of bases not matched to a gene: 8. CDR3 in DNA: TGTGCCAGCTCACTGAGGGCCGGGACAGCCTACGAGCAGTACTTC. It specifies CASSLRAGTAYEQYF.

This chain uses TRBV18 with TRBJ2-7; no reliable D call. From germline, CDR1 is KGHSH and CDR2 LQKENI. The V end was cut by 0 bases, the J end by 1 base, with 16 bases between. This CDR3 is 17 amino acids long. The CDR3: CASSPPSAGGYSYEQYF. The CDR3 region has the DNA TGTGCCAGCTCACCACCGTCCGCCGGCGGATATTCCTACGAGCAGTACTTC. The full variable domain, its missing parts supplied by reference TRBV18 and TRBJ2-7, is NAGVMQNPRHLVRRRGQEARLRCSPMKGHSHVYWYRQLPEEGLKFMVYLQKENIIDESGMPKERFSAEFPKEGPSILRIQQVVRGDSAAYFCASSPPSAGGYSYEQYFGPGTRLTVT.

V and J are TRBV7-2 and TRBJ2-2; D is perhaps TRBD1 (5 bases). Trimming took off 0 bases at V and 7 bases at J, with 12 bases between the two ends. The CDR3 is 15 residues long. Germline V gene sequence: CDR1 SGHTA, CDR2 FQGNSA. CDR3 sequence (DNA): TGTGCCAGCAGCTTAGCGCCAGGGTTGAACGGGGAGCTGTTTTTT. Translated: CASSLAPGLNGELFF.

The rearrangement uses TRBV4-2 and TRBJ2-1, with TRBD1 identical over 8 bases. CDR3 length equals 18 residues. Trimming took 2 bases from V and 3 from J; bases not matched to a gene: 12. Germline V CDR1 and CDR2: LGHNA, YNFKEQ. The CDR3 DNA reads as TGTGCCAGCAGCCAATTGGGAGGACAGGGATGGCTCTACAATGAGCAGTTCTTC. This gives the protein CASSQLGGQGWLYNEQFF.

The V and J genes are TRBV18 and TRBJ1-1; TRBD1 aligns across 8 bases. Germline CDR1 and CDR2: KGHSH and LQKENI. The CDR3 is 16 residues long. The V and J ends lost 5 bases and 3 bases, in that order; junction bases with no gene match: 11. The CDR3: CASSSYTGGGDTEAFF. The CDR3 DNA sequence: TGTGCCAGCTCATCCTACACAGGGGGGGGTGACACTGAAGCTTTCTTT.

Only one count was recorded for this clone. The gene calls are TRBV5-1 and TRBJ1-1; D perhaps matches TRBD1 (5 bases). CDR1 and CDR2 (germline): SGHRS, YFSETQ. The CDR3 totals 13 residues. Trimming pared 6 bases from V and 2 bases from J, leaving 11 bases between. For the CDR3, the DNA is TGCGCCAGCACCGGGGGGGGAAACACTGAAGCTTTCTTT. This translates into CASTGGGNTEAFF.

As concerns this clone: Distinct nucleotide sequences in the sample also encode this CDR3. This sequence joins TRBV25-1 and TRBJ1-6; 9 nucleotides agree with TRBD1. J gave up 7 bases and V 4 bases, and 5 bases lay outside the gene matches. Looked up from germline, CDR1 is MGHDK and CDR2 is SYGVNS. The CDR3 loop spans 15 amino acids. The CDR3 DNA reads TGTGCCAGCAGTGCGGGACAGGGTGCGAATTCACCCCTCCACTTT. Translating it yields CASSAGQGANSPLHF.

This clone was found a few times. This chain joins TRBV13 and TRBJ2-7; D unclear. CDR1 PRHDT and CDR2 FYEKMQ come from the germline V gene (reference sequence). V gave up 2 bases and J gave up 0 bases, with 14 bases separating them. This CDR3 comprises 16 residues. The CDR3 DNA reads as TGTGCCAGCAGCTTATGGGCTTTCGGAAGCTCCTACGAGCAGTACTTC. It encodes CASSLWAFGSSYEQYF. Based on the CDR3 plus reference TRBV13 and TRBJ2-7, the full variable domain is AAGVIQSPRHLIKEKRETATLKCYPIPRHDTVYWYQQGPGQDPQFLISFYEKMQSDKGSIPDRFSAQQFSDYHSELNMSSLELGDSALYFCASSLWAFGSSYEQYFGPGTRLTVT.

This clone turned up a few times. This chain connects TRBV2 to TRBJ1-5, with unresolved D. The CDR3 runs 18 residues. V was shortened by 6 bases and J by 0 bases, with 21 bases between the two germline ends. Per germline, CDR1 SNHLY and CDR2 FYNNEI. The CDR3 spells CASSAPGSIVYSNQPQHF. The CDR3 region has the DNA TGTGCCAGCAGCGCCCCAGGCTCCATCGTTTATAGCAATCAGCCCCAGCATTTT.

This chain connects TRBV28 to TRBJ1-3; D gene ambiguous. V lost 7 bases to trimming and J lost 1 base, with 11 bases between them. The CDR3 extends over 14 amino acids. CDR1 and CDR2 (germline): MDHEN, SYDVKM. CDR3 sequence (DNA): TGTGCCAGCATCCGGGGAGGATCTGGAAACACCATATATTTT. Translated: CASIRGGSGNTIYF.

This clone turned up a few times. V usage is TRBV5-1 and J usage is TRBJ2-7, with 8 bases that match TRBD1. The V segment lost 4 bases and the J segment 2 bases; nucleotides outside the gene matches: 14. Germline V gene data show CDR1 as SGHRS and CDR2 as YFSETQ. The CDR3 totals 17 residues. The DNA of the CDR3 is TGCGCCAGCAGCCTTACCTCCCGACAGGGGCCCACCTACGAGCAGTACTTC. Translation gives CASSLTSRQGPTYEQYF.

The CDR3 protein is CASSQDNVRRYGSPLHF. DNA of the CDR3: TGCGCCAGCAGCCAAGATAACGTGAGGCGTTACGGTTCACCCCTCCACTTT. The rearrangement links TRBV4-3 to TRBJ1-6; D unresolved. V lost 0 bases to trimming and J lost 9 bases, with 18 bases between them. CDR3 length: 17 amino acids. The germline V gene has CDR1 LGHNA and CDR2 YSLEER.

The gene calls are TRBV12-5 and TRBJ1-5; 9 nucleotides line up with TRBD1. The CDR3 length is 14 residues. V lost 6 bases and J lost 3; bases outside the gene matches: 3. Germline V gene data show CDR1 as LGHNT and CDR2 as FRNRAP. DNA for the CDR3: TGTGCTAGTGGCGGGACAGGGCACAATCAGCCCCAGCATTTT. Encoded protein: CASGGTGHNQPQHF. Combining the CDR3 with reference TRBV12-5 and TRBJ1-5 gives the whole variable domain DARVTQTPRHKVTEMGQEVTMRCQPILGHNTVFWYRQTMMQGLELLAYFRNRAPLDDSGMPKDRFSAEMPDATLATLKIQPSEPRDSAVYFCASGGTGHNQPQHFGDGTRLSIL.

The chain recombines TRBV19 with TRBJ2-7; 9 bases map to TRBD1. The CDR3 loop spans 15 amino acids. In germline, CDR1 is LNHDA, CDR2 SQIVND (reference sequence). V was pared by 3 bases and J by 2 bases, with 5 bases of the junction left unmatched. This chain's CDR3 is CASSMSGTGTYEQYF. DNA of the CDR3: TGTGCCAGTAGTATGTCAGGGACAGGGACCTACGAGCAGTACTTC. Combining the CDR3 with reference TRBV19 and TRBJ2-7 gives the whole variable domain DGGITQSPKYLFRKEGQNVTLSCEQNLNHDAMYWYRQDPGQGLRLIYYSQIVNDFQKGDIAEGYSVSREKKESFPLTVTSAQKNPTAFYLCASSMSGTGTYEQYFGPGTRLTVT.

The CDR3 nucleotides read TGTGCCAGCAGCGTAGGGAACCTAGCGGGGGGTACAGATACGCAGTATTTT. It translates to CASSVGNLAGGTDTQYF. V is TRBV9 and J is TRBJ2-3, with TRBD2 identical over 11 bases. The CDR3 is made up of 17 amino acids. V lost 0 bases and J lost 3; bases outside the gene matches: 6. Germline V gene sequence: CDR1 SGDLS, CDR2 YYNGEE.

The genes are TRBV9 and TRBJ2-5, with 7 positions matching TRBD1. This CDR3 comprises 17 residues. V lost 4 bases, J lost 3 bases, and 15 bases stayed unmatched. Germline CDR1 and CDR2: SGDLS and YYNGEE. CDR3 protein: CASSKGQFNRAKETQYF. In DNA form, the CDR3 reads TGTGCCAGCAGCAAGGGACAGTTTAACAGGGCAAAAGAGACCCAGTACTTC.

This clone was counted a few times. The genes are TRBV6-1 and TRBJ2-5; 7 bases fit TRBD1. The CDR3 consists of 16 residues. V trimming: 4 bases; J trimming: 4 bases; junction bases outside the gene matches: 12. CDR1 and CDR2 (germline): MNHNS, SASEGT. CDR3 in amino acids: CASSALGRGSRETQYF. The CDR3 DNA sequence: TGTGCCAGCAGTGCCCTGGGCAGGGGGTCCCGAGAGACCCAGTACTTC.

J is TRBJ1-1 and V is TRBV11-2; the D is unclear. Trimming shortened V by 5 bases and J by 0 bases, and 7 bases separated the two germline ends. Looked up from germline, CDR1 is SGHAT and CDR2 is FQNNGV. CDR3 length: 13 residues. The CDR3: CASSPAVNTEAFF. In DNA, the CDR3 is TGTGCCAGCAGCCCGGCGGTGAACACTGAAGCTTTCTTT.

V is TRBV4-1 and J is TRBJ1-4; TRBD1 aligns across 11 bases. Germline V gene data show CDR1 as MGHRA and CDR2 as YSYEKL. The CDR3 is 17 amino acids. Trimming cost V 0 bases and J 7 bases; bases outside gene matches: 7. CDR3 amino acids: CASSQDNPGTGGEKLFF. Written as DNA, the CDR3 is TGCGCCAGCAGCCAAGATAACCCCGGGACAGGGGGTGAAAAACTGTTTTTT.

The chain couples TRBV7-8 to TRBJ1-5; TRBD1 aligns across 11 bases. The germline V gene encodes CDR1 SGHVS and CDR2 FQNEAQ. The CDR3 is 14 amino acids. V lost 4 bases, J lost 7 bases, and 3 bases stayed unmatched. CDR3 nucleotides: TGTGCCAGCAGCTGGGACAGGGGGGGACAGCCCCAGCATTTT. It specifies CASSWDRGGQPQHF.

This clone was seen a handful of times. J is TRBJ2-2 and V is TRBV28; possibly TRBD1 for D (6 bases). The CDR3 spans 14 residues. Trimming took off 8 bases at V and 8 bases at J, with 18 bases between the two ends. Germline assignment: CDR1 MDHEN and CDR2 SYDVKM. CDR3 nucleotide sequence: TGTGCCAGCGGGGGCCCTCCAACGTTGGGGGAGCTGTTTTTT. Its translation: CASGGPPTLGELFF.

This clone has only a few counts. The chain combines TRBV5-4 with TRBJ1-4; D gene uncertain. CDR1 and CDR2 from the germline V gene are SGHNT and YYREEE (reference sequence). The CDR3 covers 15 residues. V lost 4 bases and J 4 bases, leaving 14 bases between the germline ends. CDR3 residues: CASSRGPAVNEKLFF. The CDR3 bases are TGTGCCAGCAGCCGAGGCCCGGCCGTTAATGAAAAACTGTTTTTT.

The rearrangement uses TRBV7-9 and TRBJ1-1; 9 nucleotides align to TRBD1. The CDR3 runs 17 residues. V dropped 5 bases and J dropped 1; count of bases not matched to a gene: 11. Germline V CDR1 and CDR2: SEHNR, FQNEAQ (reference sequence). CDR3 bases: TGTGCCAGCAGCCCCAGACCAGGACAGGGGACGAACACTGAAGCTTTCTTT. Translating it yields CASSPRPGQGTNTEAFF.

A remark on this clone: Because it lacks the conserved phenylalanine or tryptophan at the end, this CDR3 is likely a read error. The DNA is left out, because the CDR3 cannot be placed on it with certainty; the CDR3 is given as TCRdb lists it. J is TRBJ2-7 and V is TRBV6-5; the table's D call, TRBD1, has no DNA check behind it. CDR1 and CDR2 (germline): MNHEY, SVGAGI. The CDR3 is 11 amino acids long, termini counted. CDR3 region: CASSPQTVPAI.